This T cell receptor (beta chain) was identified during a study of T cell responses to AZD1222 COVID-19 vaccine. The method was immunoSEQ multiplex PCR; TCRdb's version includes in-frame clones alone and lacks a portion of them. The table has 95,000 to 110,000 clones, roughly 86% seen once; the top ten hold 3.3%. Looked up from germline, CDR1 is LNHDA and CDR2 is SQIVND (reference sequence). The CDR3 is 16 residues long. The junction had 15 bases not matched to a gene; V was cut back by 7 bases and J by 5 bases. The sequence came from an adult who received the MenACWY meningococcal vaccine as a control. Source: peripheral blood, taken 28 days after the second dose of the MenACWY control vaccine. This chain joins TRBV19 and TRBJ1-1, with 8 positions matching TRBD1. The CDR3 here is CASTPLDRGGLTEAFF. CDR3 nucleotides: TGTGCCAGTACCCCGCTCGACAGGGGTGGTCTGACTGAAGCTTTCTTT.